The 23 T cell receptor beta chains reported below all come from one sample, sequenced in a study of technical replicates of blood from a handful of donors. Data came from immunoSEQ multiplex PCR; TCRdb stores just in-frame clones and leaves some out. The repertoire holds fewer than 80,000 clones, just over 85% seen once, with 4.5% to 5.5% in the top ten. Sequencing was done on a sample of PBMCs. These receptors came from a human donor in good health. Some clones in this sample may be carry-over from other donors' samples.

The genes are TRBV11-2 and TRBJ2-5; possible D gene TRBD1, 6 bases. This CDR3 region has 15 residues. Germline V gene sequence: CDR1 SGHAT, CDR2 FQNNGV. V lost 5 bases to trimming and J lost 5 bases, with 18 bases between them. CDR3 residues: CASSMGANPYETQYF. The CDR3 DNA reads as TGTGCCAGCAGCATGGGGGCTAACCCATATGAGACCCAGTACTTC.

By proportion, this clone is large. This sample also contains other DNA sequences that code for the same CDR3. The V gene is TRBV5-1, the J gene TRBJ2-1; 10 bases are a match to TRBD2. The germline gives CDR1 SGHRS, CDR2 YFSETQ. After removal of 3 bases from V and 3 bases from J, the junction contained 0 bases not matched to a gene. The CDR3 consists of 14 residues. DNA for the CDR3: TGCGCCAGCAGCTCTAGCGGGGGCTACAATGAGCAGTTCTTC. Protein sequence: CASSSSGGYNEQFF.

CDR3 protein: CASSFDTGGGTGELFF. CDR3 in DNA: TGCGCCAGCAGCTTTGATACAGGGGGCGGCACCGGGGAGCTGTTTTTT. This rearrangement joins TRBV5-1 to TRBJ2-2; 9 bases fit TRBD1. This CDR3 spans 16 amino acids. CDR1 SGHRS and CDR2 YFSETQ come from the germline V gene. The V and J ends lost 2 bases and 4 bases, in that order; junction bases with no gene match: 6.

V gene TRBV7-2 combines with J gene TRBJ2-1, with D maybe TRBD1 (6 bases). V was trimmed by 5 bases and J by 5 bases, leaving 13 bases between them. CDR1 is SGHTA, CDR2 FQGNSA, per germline. The CDR3 is made up of 14 amino acids. CDR3 nucleotide sequence: TGTGCCAGCAGCCCTGGGACAACTAACAATGAGCAGTTCTTC. It specifies CASSPGTTNNEQFF.

The chain is built from TRBV6-6 and TRBJ2-7, with 9 bases fitting TRBD2. J lost 2 bases, V lost 7 bases, and 3 bases had no gene match. The CDR3 totals 13 residues. CDR1 and CDR2 (germline): MNHNY, SVGAGI (reference sequence). The CDR3 DNA is TGTGCCAGCACCCGCGGGGGGGCCTACGAGCAGTACTTC. Its translation is CASTRGGAYEQYF.

This chain uses TRBV7-2 with TRBJ2-4; D unresolved. The CDR3 is 15 residues long. Germline V gene data show CDR1 as SGHTA and CDR2 as FQGNSA. V gave up 5 bases and J gave up 0 bases, with 11 bases separating them. CDR3 residues: CASSLNAAAKNIQYF. The DNA for the CDR3 is TGTGCCAGCAGCCTAAACGCGGCAGCCAAAAACATTCAGTACTTC.

This clone is labeled as medium-sized (0.01 to 0.1%). Other DNA sequences of this sample code for an identical CDR3. DNA for the CDR3: TGCGCCAGCAGCTCTAGCGGGGGGTACAATGAGCAGTTCTTC. This sequence encodes CASSSSGGYNEQFF. This chain connects TRBV5-1 to TRBJ2-1, with 11 nucleotides matching TRBD2. Germline V gene sequence: CDR1 SGHRS, CDR2 YFSETQ. The CDR3 sequence is 14 residues long. V lost 3 bases and J lost 4; bases outside the gene matches: 0.

The chain recombines TRBV7-9 with TRBJ1-2; no definite D call. CDR1 is SEHNR, CDR2 FQNEAQ, per germline (reference sequence). The CDR3 covers 16 residues. V lost 5 bases and J 8 bases, leaving 24 bases between the germline ends. CDR3 nucleotide sequence: TGTGCCAGCAGCCCCCACCTCCCATCCCCAACGGGGGGCTACACCTTC. Its protein is CASSPHLPSPTGGYTF.

This chain uses TRBV27 with TRBJ2-4; 11 nucleotides match TRBD1. V dropped 4 bases and J dropped 0; count of bases not matched to a gene: 14. The CDR3 length is 20 residues. CDR1 MNHEY and CDR2 SMNVEV come from the germline V gene (reference sequence). The CDR3 loop is CASSYGHGQGAREAKNIQYF. The CDR3 bases are TGTGCCAGCAGTTACGGCCATGGACAGGGGGCGCGAGAAGCCAAAAACATTCAGTACTTC.

The V gene is TRBV5-4, the J gene TRBJ2-1; 11 bases are a match to TRBD2. Germline assignment: CDR1 SGHNT and CDR2 YYREEE (reference sequence). This CDR3 region has 15 residues. The V segment lost 4 bases and the J segment 10 bases; nucleotides outside the gene matches: 10. The DNA for the CDR3 is TGTGCCAGCAGCAGAGGACTAGCGGGCACGGGCGAGCAGTTCTTC. Its protein product is CASSRGLAGTGEQFF.

The chain uses TRBV25-1 and TRBJ2-1; TRBD2 agrees at 8 bases. V trimming: 0 bases; J trimming: 1 base; junction bases outside the gene matches: 5. From germline, CDR1 is MGHDK and CDR2 SYGVNS. The CDR3 length is 17 residues. This CDR3 reads CASSEYRGGGSYNEQFF. Written as DNA, the CDR3 is TGTGCCAGCAGTGAATATAGGGGCGGGGGGTCCTACAATGAGCAGTTCTTC.

This clone occurred once. This chain connects TRBV11-2 to TRBJ2-1, with D perhaps TRBD2 (6 bases). The CDR3 contains 15 residues. Germline V gene sequence: CDR1 SGHAT, CDR2 FQNNGV. Trimming pared 5 bases from V and 4 bases from J, leaving 15 bases between. The CDR3 region has the DNA TGTGCCAGCAGCCTGGACTACCACCCTTACAATGAGCAGTTCTTC. This sequence encodes CASSLDYHPYNEQFF. Complete variable domain (other parts from reference TRBV11-2 and TRBJ2-1): EAGVAQSPRYKIIEKRQSVAFWCNPISGHATLYWYQQILGQGPKLLIQFQNNGVVDDSQLPKDRFSAERLKGVDSTLKIQPAKLEDSAVYLCASSLDYHPYNEQFFGPGTRLTVL.

This chain connects TRBV14 to TRBJ2-5; D might be TRBD1 (5 bases). Germline values: CDR1 SGHDN, CDR2 FVKESK. This CDR3 spans 15 amino acids. The V end lost 4 bases, the J end lost 3 bases, and 15 bases lay between the germline ends. The CDR3 sequence: CASSPPRQFKETQYF. Here the CDR3 DNA reads TGTGCCAGCAGCCCCCCCCGACAGTTTAAAGAGACCCAGTACTTC.

This clone turned up a few times. This sequence joins TRBV5-1 and TRBJ1-3; maybe TRBD1 (5 bases). Trimming cost V 4 bases and J 5 bases, with 19 bases left between them. This CDR3 is built from 16 residues. The germline V gene encodes CDR1 SGHRS and CDR2 YFSETQ. CDR3 coding DNA: TGCGCCAGCAGCCCTACTACCAATCAGGGTCGAAACACCATATATTTT. Translation: CASSPTTNQGRNTIYF.

This sequence joins TRBV5-1 and TRBJ2-7, with D unresolved. CDR1 SGHRS and CDR2 YFSETQ come from the germline V gene. This CDR3 is 14 amino acids long. The V end was cut by 1 base, the J end by 0 bases, with 8 bases between. CDR3 nucleotides: TGCGCCAGCAGCTTGCTAGAGAGCTCCTACGAGCAGTACTTC. This codes for CASSLLESSYEQYF.

The gene calls are TRBV6-5 and TRBJ1-4; D possibly corresponds to TRBD1 (6 bases). This CDR3 has 15 residues. V lost 0 bases and J 7 bases, leaving 12 bases between the germline ends. Germline assignment: CDR1 MNHEY and CDR2 SVGAGI. CDR3 in amino acids: CASSYSGTFGEKLFF. CDR3 DNA sequence: TGTGCCAGCAGTTACTCCGGGACATTTGGTGAAAAACTGTTTTTT.

This clone came up once. This chain connects TRBV29-1 to TRBJ2-1, with 8 nucleotides matching TRBD2. CDR1 is SQVTM and CDR2 is ANQGSEA in the germline V gene. This CDR3 has 14 amino acids. In DNA, the CDR3 is TGCAGAGAAACGGGACTAGGGAAGAACAATGAGCAGTTCTTC. Protein product: CRETGLGKNNEQFF.

V is TRBV2 and J is TRBJ2-1; 7 nucleotides agree with TRBD2. The CDR3 covers 14 residues. CDR1 SNHLY and CDR2 FYNNEI come from the germline V gene. The junction had 6 bases not matched to a gene; V was cut back by 9 bases and J by 1 base. DNA for the CDR3: TGTGCCAGTCGCCCCGGGGGGTCCTACAATGAGCAGTTCTTC. Translated: CASRPGGSYNEQFF.

This chain links TRBV5-4 with TRBJ2-2, with 12 bases aligning to TRBD2. V dropped 3 bases and J dropped 5; count of bases not matched to a gene: 8. The CDR3 totals 17 residues. CDR1 SGHNT and CDR2 YYREEE come from the germline V gene (reference sequence). The DNA for the CDR3 is TGTGCCAGCAGCTCCCTAGCGGGAGGGCCCCTAACCGGGGAGCTGTTTTTT. Its translation is CASSSLAGGPLTGELFF.

The chain joins TRBV2 to TRBJ2-5, with 15 bases fitting TRBD2. This CDR3 region has 17 residues. The J segment lost 2 bases and the V segment lost 5 bases, leaving 6 bases of the junction unmatched. Germline values: CDR1 SNHLY, CDR2 FYNNEI. The CDR3 loop is CASSWTSGGAGQETQYF. For the CDR3, the DNA is TGTGCCAGCAGTTGGACTAGCGGGGGGGCGGGGCAAGAGACCCAGTACTTC.

In DNA, the CDR3 is TGTGCCAGCAGTTCAAACAGCTACACCGGGGAGCTGTTTTTT. Residues: CASSSNSYTGELFF. V gene TRBV27 combines with J gene TRBJ2-2; D gene uncertain. Trimming took 4 bases from V and 3 from J, leaving 9 bases between them. The CDR3 has 14 amino acids. CDR1 and CDR2 (germline): MNHEY, SMNVEV (reference sequence).

This clone has only one observation. This sequence joins TRBV7-2 and TRBJ2-3; 9 bases are a match to TRBD2. The germline V gene encodes CDR1 SGHTA and CDR2 FQGNSA. The CDR3 length is 15 residues. Losses at the gene ends were 1 base for V and 4 bases for J; bases not matched to a gene: 3. The CDR3 DNA sequence: TGTGCCAGCAGCTTAGTGGCGGGAGGGGCAGATACGCAGTATTTT. It translates to CASSLVAGGADTQYF.

This sequence joins TRBV25-1 and TRBJ2-5; 10 bases line up with TRBD1. This CDR3 spans 15 amino acids. V shed 4 bases and J 3 bases; nucleotides not matched to a gene: 5. Germline V lookup: CDR1 MGHDK, CDR2 SYGVNS. Written as DNA, the CDR3 is TGTGCCAGCAGTGGCAGACAGGGGGCAAAAGAGACCCAGTACTTC. Protein product: CASSGRQGAKETQYF.